This TCR beta chain was sequenced in a study of shared clonotypes between healthy human individuals. Data came from immunoSEQ multiplex PCR; TCRdb stores just in-frame clones and leaves some out. This table holds 2 million to 2.5 million clones, about 94% found once. Donors were healthy HIV-negative adults without recent acute infections or vaccinations. CD45RA+ naive and CD45RA-negative memory subsets were separated from CD4+ cells. Comment on this clone: Its specificity is not known. This sample also contains other DNA sequences that code for the same CDR3.

Notes on the study in general: Shared across a few donors were around 5% of the naive CD4 clonotypes.

CDR3 length: 13 residues. Trimming pared 4 bases from V and 3 bases from J, leaving 7 bases between. From germline, CDR1 is MNHNS and CDR2 SASEGT. The sample was naive CD4+ T cells sorted from blood. Subset defined: CD45RA+ positively selected. The V call is TRBV6-1, the J call TRBJ1-5, with TRBD1 as a possible D gene (6 bases). The clonotype originates from a man between 18 and 29 years old in good health. Here the CDR3 reads CASSGTDNQPQHF. CDR3 in DNA: TGTGCCAGCAGTGGGACAGACAATCAGCCCCAGCATTTT.